This T cell receptor beta chain comes out of a study of beta chain features in type 1 diabetes. Over 95% purity was reached by all sorted populations. Whole-study results and caveats: Patients' naive, central memory and regulatory TCRB repertoires appeared more alike than those of healthy donors.

The count of this clone is one. The antigen remains undetermined. Isolated RNA was reverse transcribed in full, so expressed TCRB transcripts were sequenced. The repertoire was sequenced with immunoSEQ multiplex PCR; TCRdb's copy has only in-frame clones and lacks some. The data show about half a million clones, 11% seen once. Trimming cost V 5 bases and J 0 bases; bases outside gene matches: 3. Germline-derived CDR1 and CDR2 are LGHNA and YNFKEQ. The CDR3 has 15 amino acids. The chain employs TRBV4-2 and TRBJ1-5, with TRBD1 identical over 8 bases. Source material: naive CD4+ T cells from blood. The TCR sequence derives from a woman between 18 and 29 years old in good health. The CDR3 DNA sequence: TGTGCCAGCAGCGAGGACAGGGCTAGCAATCAGCCCCAGCATTTT. It translates to CASSEDRASNQPQHF.